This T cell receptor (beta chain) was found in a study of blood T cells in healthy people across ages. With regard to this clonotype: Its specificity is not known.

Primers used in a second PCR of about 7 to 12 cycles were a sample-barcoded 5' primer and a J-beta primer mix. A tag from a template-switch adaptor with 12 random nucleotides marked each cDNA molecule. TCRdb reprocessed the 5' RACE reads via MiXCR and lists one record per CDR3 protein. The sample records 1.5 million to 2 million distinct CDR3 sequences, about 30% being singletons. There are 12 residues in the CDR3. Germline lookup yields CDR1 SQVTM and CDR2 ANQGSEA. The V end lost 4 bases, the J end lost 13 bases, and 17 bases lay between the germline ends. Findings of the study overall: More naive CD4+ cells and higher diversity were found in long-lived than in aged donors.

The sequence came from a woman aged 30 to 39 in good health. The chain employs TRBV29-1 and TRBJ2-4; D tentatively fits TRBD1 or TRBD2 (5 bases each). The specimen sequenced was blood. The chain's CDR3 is CSVGSGPREQYF. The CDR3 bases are TGCAGCGTTGGGTCCGGGCCCAGGGAGCAGTACTTC.